The 19 T cell receptor beta chains presented below share a single source sample, sequenced in a study of cytomegalovirus exposure and HLA in healthy donors. The PCR made use of 60 Vbeta and 13 Jbeta primers. The method was immunoSEQ multiplex PCR; TCRdb's version includes in-frame clones alone and lacks a portion of them. Of around 130,000 clones listed, around 80% are singletons. Sample: PBMCs. These receptor sequences come from a woman in her thirties or forties in good health and CMV-seronegative.

This clone is a singleton in its sample. This chain joins TRBV2 and TRBJ2-1; 8 nucleotides agree with TRBD1. This CDR3 is 15 amino acids long. V dropped 4 bases and J dropped 4; count of bases not matched to a gene: 6. The germline CDR1 and CDR2 sequences are SNHLY and FYNNEI. This chain's CDR3 is CASSGQGSSYNEQFF. The DNA of the CDR3 is TGTGCCAGCAGTGGACAGGGGTCCTCGTACAATGAGCAGTTCTTC.

This chain's CDR3 is CASSESGPRGQFF. The DNA of the CDR3 is TGTGCCAGCAGTGAGAGCGGTCCCCGGGGGCAGTTCTTC. The chain combines TRBV6-4 with TRBJ2-1; D may be TRBD2 (5 bases). Germline assignment: CDR1 MRHNA and CDR2 SNTAGT. CDR3 length equals 13 residues. The ends were cut back, 3 bases at V and 12 bases at J, with 15 bases in the middle.

This clone turned up a few times. CDR3: CASSPIRGPTDTQYF. The CDR3 nucleotides are TGTGCCAGCAGCCCCATCAGGGGGCCTACGGATACGCAGTATTTT. The chain couples TRBV11-2 to TRBJ2-3; 8 bases align to TRBD1. Germline values: CDR1 SGHAT, CDR2 FQNNGV. The V gene end was trimmed by 5 bases and the J gene end by 6 bases; junction bases not matched to a gene: 10. This CDR3 has 15 amino acids.

CDR3 nucleotide sequence: TGTGCCAGGTGGGGGCTAGCGGATGCCGGTGGCACAGATACGCAGTATTTT. Translation gives CARWGLADAGGTDTQYF. The rearrangement joins TRBV2 to TRBJ2-3; weak D call: TRBD2 (7 bases). V shed 9 bases and J shed 1 base, with 23 bases lying between them. The CDR3 loop spans 17 amino acids. Per the germline V gene, CDR1 is SNHLY and CDR2 is FYNNEI.

About this clone: The same CDR3 also results from other DNA sequences found in this sample. The rearrangement links TRBV11-2 to TRBJ2-7, with D uncertain. The CDR3 consists of 12 residues. Germline loops: CDR1 SGHAT, CDR2 FQNNGV. V was clipped by 4 bases and J by 0 bases, with 4 bases between them. This CDR3 is CASSSSSYEQYF. CDR3 bases: TGTGCCAGCAGCTCGAGCTCCTACGAGCAGTACTTC.

The V call is TRBV5-1, the J call TRBJ2-2; 12 nucleotides align to TRBD1. J was trimmed by 1 base and V by 0 bases; bases with no gene match: 7. The germline gives CDR1 SGHRS, CDR2 YFSETQ. The CDR3 has 19 amino acids. CDR3 residues: CASSLEGTGGVGNTGELFF. The CDR3 bases are TGCGCCAGCAGCTTGGAAGGGACAGGGGGCGTGGGGAACACCGGGGAGCTGTTTTTT.

This chain uses TRBV27 with TRBJ1-4; no firm D call. The ends were cut back, 6 bases at V and 8 bases at J, with 10 bases in the middle. This CDR3 contains 12 residues. Germline V gives CDR1 MNHEY, CDR2 SMNVEV (reference sequence). This chain's CDR3 is CASRTPGEKLFF. The CDR3, as DNA: TGTGCCAGCAGGACCCCGGGGGAAAAACTGTTTTTT.

A single count supports this clone. The chain has TRBV28 and TRBJ2-7; D is unresolved. V gave up 6 bases and J gave up 3 bases, with 3 bases separating them. The CDR3 length is 10 residues. The germline CDR1 and CDR2 sequences are MDHEN and SYDVKM. The CDR3 protein is CASSGYEQYF. In nucleotides, the CDR3 is TGTGCCAGCAGCGGCTACGAGCAGTACTTC.

The chain joins TRBV11-2 to TRBJ2-5; 8 nucleotides agree with TRBD1. The CDR3 runs to 19 residues. V shed 5 bases, J shed 2 bases, and the junction held 19 bases outside the gene matches. Germline V lookup: CDR1 SGHAT, CDR2 FQNNGV. For the CDR3, the DNA is TGTGCCAGCAGCCCCCGGGTGTGGGCGGGACAGGTCATACAAGAGACCCAGTACTTC. Translation gives CASSPRVWAGQVIQETQYF.

This rearrangement joins TRBV10-1 to TRBJ2-2; 8 nucleotides align to TRBD2. From germline, CDR1 is WNHNN and CDR2 SYGVQD (reference sequence). V shed 4 bases, J shed 5 bases, and the junction held 6 bases outside the gene matches. This CDR3 spans 15 amino acids. DNA of the CDR3: TGCGCCAGCAGTGCCATCGCGGGAGGAACCGGGGAGCTGTTTTTT. It codes for CASSAIAGGTGELFF.

This rearrangement joins TRBV5-1 to TRBJ1-2; tentative D call: TRBD1 (6 bases). Germline CDR1 reads SGHRS; CDR2 reads YFSETQ. There are 16 residues in the CDR3. Trimming took off 3 bases at V and 0 bases at J, with 15 bases between the two ends. CDR3 in amino acids: CASSSPLTGANYGYTF. CDR3 in DNA: TGCGCCAGCAGCTCCCCTTTGACAGGTGCTAACTATGGCTACACCTTC. Full variable domain (missing parts from reference TRBV5-1 and TRBJ1-2): KAGVTQTPRYLIKTRGQQVTLSCSPISGHRSVSWYQQTPGQGLQFLFEYFSETQRNKGNFPGRFSGRQFSNSRSEMNVSTLELGDSALYLCASSSPLTGANYGYTFGSGTRLTVV.

The chain employs TRBV6-5 and TRBJ2-7, with 9 bases that match TRBD1. CDR3 length: 14 residues. Germline CDR1 is MNHEY and CDR2 is SVGAGI. Germline trimming cut 6 bases from V and 5 bases from J; bases unmatched to any gene: 8. The CDR3 coding sequence is TGTGCCAGCAGCCCTTTGGACAGGGGCCACGAGCAGTACTTC. This translates into CASSPLDRGHEQYF.

The chain combines TRBV28 with TRBJ2-2, with D perhaps matching TRBD1 (5 bases). In germline, CDR1 is MDHEN, CDR2 SYDVKM. The V gene lost 5 bases and the J gene lost 4 bases, with 8 bases spanning the gap. This CDR3 spans 13 amino acids. The CDR3 DNA reads as TGTGCCAGCAGTGCAGGGCGCACCGGGGAGCTGTTTTTT. This translates into CASSAGRTGELFF.

This clone has a handful of counts. This rearrangement joins TRBV10-2 to TRBJ2-7; D may be TRBD2 (7 bases). The CDR3 is 12 residues long. Germline V gene data show CDR1 as WSHSY and CDR2 as SAAADI. Trimming left V 6 bases short and J 8 bases short, with 14 bases between. The CDR3 DNA reads as TGCGCCAGCAGGGAGATCGGGGGGCAGCAGTACTTC. Translated: CASREIGGQQYF.

The rearrangement uses TRBV11-2 and TRBJ1-1; D ambiguous. Looked up from germline, CDR1 is SGHAT and CDR2 is FQNNGV. Deletions cut 5 bases from V and 1 base from J, with 8 bases between. The CDR3 totals 13 residues. The CDR3 DNA reads TGTGCCAGCAGCCACAACACGAACACTGAAGCTTTCTTT. Translating it yields CASSHNTNTEAFF.

V is TRBV9 and J is TRBJ2-5, with 8 nucleotides matching TRBD2. The V segment lost 4 bases and the J segment 2 bases; nucleotides outside the gene matches: 4. This CDR3 is built from 14 residues. Germline assignment: CDR1 SGDLS and CDR2 YYNGEE. This chain's CDR3 is CASSPPSGQETQYF. The DNA of the CDR3 is TGTGCCAGCAGCCCGCCTAGCGGGCAAGAGACCCAGTACTTC.

V and J are TRBV7-9 and TRBJ1-1; D is perhaps TRBD1 (6 bases). The ends were cut back, 4 bases at V and 6 bases at J, with 12 bases in the middle. The CDR3 has 13 residues. Germline CDR1 and CDR2: SEHNR and FQNEAQ (reference sequence). This CDR3 reads CASSSTTGPEAFF. The CDR3 DNA sequence: TGTGCCAGCAGCTCCACTACAGGGCCTGAAGCTTTCTTT.

This clone has only one observation. This chain uses TRBV27 with TRBJ2-5; TRBD2 agrees at 7 bases. J was trimmed by 2 bases and V by 1 base; bases with no gene match: 10. The CDR3 length is 17 residues. Germline assignment: CDR1 MNHEY and CDR2 SMNVEV (reference sequence). The CDR3 coding sequence is TGTGCCAGCAGTTTATTTTCCTGGACTAGAAGGCAAGAGACCCAGTACTTC. As protein: CASSLFSWTRRQETQYF.

Turning to this clone: The sample contains more than one DNA sequence encoding this CDR3. V gene TRBV6-1 combines with J gene TRBJ1-2; perhaps TRBD1 as D (5 bases). The CDR3 loop spans 17 amino acids. The V end was cut by 1 base, the J end by 8 bases, with 23 bases between. Germline CDR1 MNHNS, CDR2 SASEGT. The CDR3 DNA is TGTGCCAGCAGTGAAGGCCCTAAGGGACCCGGGAGACGGGGCTACACCTTC. It translates to CASSEGPKGPGRRGYTF.